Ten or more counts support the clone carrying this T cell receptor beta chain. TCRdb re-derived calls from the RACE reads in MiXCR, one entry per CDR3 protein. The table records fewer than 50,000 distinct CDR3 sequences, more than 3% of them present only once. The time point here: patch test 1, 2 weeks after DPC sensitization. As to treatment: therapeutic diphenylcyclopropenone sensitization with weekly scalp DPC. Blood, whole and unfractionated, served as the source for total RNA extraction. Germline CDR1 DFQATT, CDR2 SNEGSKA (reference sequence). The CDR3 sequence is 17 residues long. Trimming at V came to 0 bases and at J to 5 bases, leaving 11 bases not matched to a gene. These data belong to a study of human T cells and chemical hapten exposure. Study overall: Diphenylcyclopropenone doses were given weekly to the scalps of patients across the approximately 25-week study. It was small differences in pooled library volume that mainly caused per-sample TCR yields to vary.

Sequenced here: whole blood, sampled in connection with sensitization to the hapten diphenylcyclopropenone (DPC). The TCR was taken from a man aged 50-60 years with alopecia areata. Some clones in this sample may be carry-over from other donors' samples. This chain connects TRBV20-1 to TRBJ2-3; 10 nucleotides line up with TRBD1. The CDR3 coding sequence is TGCAGTGCTAGAGATTTTCGACAGGGGGCTGTTGGAGATACGCAGTATTTT. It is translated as CSARDFRQGAVGDTQYF.